These 31 T cell receptor beta chains were sequenced from one sample in a study of PD-1 blockade in classical Hodgkin lymphoma. Method: immunoSEQ multiplex PCR; TCRdb's copy keeps in-frame clones and lacks some. The sample includes tens of thousands of clones, 75% to 95% of them seen just once. Time point reported: cycle 4 day 1 (C4D1), after 6 weeks of nivolumab. Autologous stem cell transplantation was followed by relapse in every patient, and brentuximab vedotin exposure varied. Sequencing used peripheral blood mononuclear cells (PBMCs), obtained before the fourth cycle of nivolumab. These receptors all stem from a human donor with classical Hodgkin lymphoma.

This clone has a handful of counts. The rearrangement uses TRBV5-1 and TRBJ2-7, with TRBD2 matching over 7 bases. The CDR3 spans 14 residues. In germline, CDR1 is SGHRS, CDR2 YFSETQ. After removal of 3 bases from V and 4 bases from J, the junction contained 7 bases not matched to a gene. The CDR3 reads CASSWEGQGYEQYF. CDR3 coding DNA: TGCGCCAGCAGCTGGGAGGGGCAAGGATACGAGCAGTACTTC.

The rearrangement links TRBV14 to TRBJ1-1; 8 nucleotides match TRBD1. CDR1 and CDR2 (germline): SGHDN, FVKESK. This CDR3 is 15 amino acids long. Losses at the gene ends were 5 bases for V and 5 bases for J; bases not matched to a gene: 10. CDR3: CASSYLTGVGTEAFF. The CDR3 DNA follows: TGTGCCAGCAGCTACCTGACAGGGGTAGGGACTGAAGCTTTCTTT.

The rearrangement links TRBV9 to TRBJ2-1; 16 bases are a match to TRBD2. Germline-derived CDR1 and CDR2 are SGDLS and YYNGEE. The length of the CDR3 is 18 residues. V dropped 3 bases and J dropped 7; count of bases not matched to a gene: 10. DNA of the CDR3: TGTGCCAGCAGCGCCGGGACTAGCGGGGGGGCTCCTAGGAATGAGCAGTTCTTC. Amino acid sequence: CASSAGTSGGAPRNEQFF.

V is TRBV19 and J is TRBJ2-7; 10 bases match TRBD1. The CDR3 sequence is 14 residues long. The trim removed 3 bases at V and 2 bases at J, leaving 1 base unmatched. Per germline, CDR1 LNHDA and CDR2 SQIVND (reference sequence). The CDR3 is CASSIGTGAYEQYF. CDR3 nucleotide sequence: TGTGCCAGTAGTATTGGGACAGGGGCCTACGAGCAGTACTTC.

The chain recombines TRBV9 with TRBJ2-3; D is perhaps TRBD1 or TRBD2 (6 bases each). This CDR3 has 14 residues. Germline values: CDR1 SGDLS, CDR2 YYNGEE. V gave up 4 bases and J gave up 2 bases, with 11 bases separating them. The CDR3 sequence: CASSLGGDTDTQYF. The CDR3 DNA follows: TGTGCCAGCAGCCTCGGGGGCGACACAGATACGCAGTATTTT.

This sequence joins TRBV29-1 and TRBJ1-5; no definite D call. Germline assignment: CDR1 SQVTM and CDR2 ANQGSEA. The CDR3 contains 15 residues. Deletions cut 5 bases from V and 2 bases from J, with 16 bases between. The CDR3 loop is CSVLVRVGGNQPQHF. The CDR3 DNA sequence: TGCAGCGTTCTTGTACGAGTTGGGGGCAATCAGCCCCAGCATTTT.

The CDR3 spells CASSYSFGGRGTEAFF. In DNA, the CDR3 is TGTGCCAGCAGTTACTCATTTGGGGGGCGAGGCACTGAAGCTTTCTTT. The rearrangement links TRBV6-6 to TRBJ1-1; tentative D call: TRBD1 (6 bases). CDR3 size: 16 residues. V was shortened by 0 bases and J by 4 bases, with 15 bases between the two germline ends. Germline values: CDR1 MNHNY, CDR2 SVGAGI (reference sequence).

The count of this clone is one. The chain links TRBV6-5 to TRBJ1-2; D ambiguous. There are 13 residues in the CDR3. V was clipped by 4 bases and J by 4 bases, with 10 bases between them. From germline, CDR1 is MNHEY and CDR2 SVGAGI. The CDR3 loop reads CASSSATVYGYTF. The CDR3 coding sequence is TGTGCCAGCAGTTCCGCGACGGTCTATGGCTACACCTTC.

This sequence joins TRBV5-6 and TRBJ1-5; maybe TRBD1 (5 bases). This CDR3 spans 16 amino acids. CDR1 and CDR2 (germline): SGHDT, YYEEEE. V was clipped by 1 base and J by 0 bases, with 11 bases between them. CDR3 coding DNA: TGTGCCAGCAGCTTGCACGGGGGTATTAGCAATCAGCCCCAGCATTTT. Protein product: CASSLHGGISNQPQHF. The full variable domain, rest sourced from reference TRBV5-6 and TRBJ1-5, is DAGVTQSPTHLIKTRGQQVTLRCSPKSGHDTVSWYQQALGQGPQFIFQYYEEEERQRGNFPDRFSGHQFPNYSSELNVNALLLGDSALYLCASSLHGGISNQPQHFGDGTRLSIL.

The gene calls are TRBV12-5 and TRBJ2-1, with 9 bases fitting TRBD1. V lost 2 bases to trimming and J lost 5 bases; unmatched junction nucleotides: 7. The CDR3 runs to 16 residues. CDR1 is LGHNT and CDR2 is FRNRAP in the germline V gene. CDR3 bases: TGTGCTAGTGGTTTGACGGACAGGGGAGGTAACAATGAGCAGTTCTTC. Its translation: CASGLTDRGGNNEQFF.

The chain recombines TRBV5-6 with TRBJ2-7; D is possibly TRBD1 (6 bases). This CDR3 is 15 amino acids long. V was shortened by 0 bases and J by 3 bases, with 13 bases between the two germline ends. Germline lookup yields CDR1 SGHDT and CDR2 YYEEEE. The CDR3 loop reads CASSLVTGSLYEQYF. CDR3 sequence (DNA): TGTGCCAGCAGCTTGGTAACAGGGAGCCTCTACGAGCAGTACTTC.

The chain carries TRBV19 and TRBJ1-6; 9 nucleotides align to TRBD1. The CDR3 is 14 amino acids. Germline V gene lookup returns CDR1 LNHDA and CDR2 SQIVND (reference sequence). The V and J ends lost 5 bases and 9 bases, in that order; junction bases with no gene match: 5. The CDR3 coding sequence is TGTGCCAGTAGTCAACAGGGGGCTGGTTCACCCCTCCACTTT. Residues: CASSQQGAGSPLHF.

J is TRBJ2-3 and V is TRBV10-3; D tentatively reads TRBD1 or TRBD2 (5 bases each). In germline, CDR1 is ENHRY, CDR2 SYGVKD. This CDR3 region has 16 residues. Trimming took off 4 bases at V and 2 bases at J, with 16 bases between the two ends. CDR3 amino acids: CAISVIEGQTTDTQYF. The CDR3 coding sequence is TGTGCCATCAGTGTAATCGAGGGGCAGACCACAGATACGCAGTATTTT.

The chain combines TRBV27 with TRBJ2-5, with TRBD2 matching 8 bases. The CDR3 contains 14 residues. Germline CDR1 and CDR2: MNHEY and SMNVEV (reference sequence). With 3 bases clipped from V and 4 bases from J, the junction kept 4 bases outside the gene matches. CDR3 coding DNA: TGTGCCAGCAGTTTTGGAGCGGGGGTAGAGACCCAGTACTTC. Protein sequence: CASSFGAGVETQYF.

The chain employs TRBV7-9 and TRBJ1-5; a possible D gene is TRBD1 (6 bases). Germline V lookup: CDR1 SEHNR, CDR2 FQNEAQ (reference sequence). This CDR3 contains 17 residues. Trimming took 5 bases from V and 2 from J, leaving 19 bases between them. The DNA for the CDR3 is TGTGCCAGCAGCCAGAACGAAGGGGGGCCTGGCAATCAGCCCCAGCATTTT. Its protein product is CASSQNEGGPGNQPQHF.

Written as DNA, the CDR3 is TGTGCCAGCAGCTTAGTGATGGTTGGGGGGAACTATGGCTACACCTTC. The encoded protein is CASSLVMVGGNYGYTF. The genes are TRBV7-3 and TRBJ1-2; possibly TRBD1 for D (5 bases). The length of the CDR3 is 16 residues. V lost 2 bases and J lost 2, with 15 bases in between. Germline loops: CDR1 SGHTA, CDR2 FQGTGA. The full variable domain, its missing parts supplied by reference TRBV7-3 and TRBJ1-2, is GAGVSQTPSNKVTEKGKYVELRCDPISGHTALYWYRQSLGQGPEFLIYFQGTGAADDSGLPNDRFFAVRPEGSVSTLKIQRTERGDSAVYLCASSLVMVGGNYGYTFGSGTRLTVV.

The chain employs TRBV4-1 and TRBJ1-5, with D hard to call. V dropped 0 bases and J dropped 0 bases, with 6 bases sitting between them. The CDR3 has 15 amino acids. Germline assignment: CDR1 MGHRA and CDR2 YSYEKL. The CDR3 reads CASSQELRSNQPQHF. CDR3 nucleotide sequence: TGCGCCAGCAGCCAAGAGCTCCGTAGCAATCAGCCCCAGCATTTT.

In this sample, this clone turned up once. The CDR3 spells CTSSQGGSEAFF. In nucleotides, the CDR3 is TGCACCAGCAGCCAGGGCGGTAGTGAAGCTTTCTTT. The chain recombines TRBV1 with TRBJ1-1. TRBV1 is a known pseudogene. CDR3 length: 12 amino acids.

The rearrangement joins TRBV30 to TRBJ2-1; 15 bases map to TRBD2. In germline, CDR1 is GTSNPN, CDR2 SVGIG (reference sequence). Germline trimming cut 2 bases from V and 14 bases from J; bases unmatched to any gene: 4. The CDR3 is made up of 13 amino acids. The CDR3, as DNA: TGTGCCTGGAGTCGGACTAGCGGGGGGGCAGAGTTCTTC. The encoded protein is CAWSRTSGGAEFF.

The genes are TRBV5-1 and TRBJ2-1; D is tentatively TRBD1 or TRBD2 (5 bases each). This CDR3 spans 14 amino acids. Germline values: CDR1 SGHRS, CDR2 YFSETQ. V was clipped by 7 bases and J by 4 bases, with 15 bases between them. The CDR3 reads CASQFRDPYNEQFF. The DNA for the CDR3 is TGCGCCAGCCAATTCAGGGACCCGTACAATGAGCAGTTCTTC.

The chain carries TRBV19 and TRBJ1-5; D is unresolved. CDR1 is LNHDA and CDR2 is SQIVND in the germline V gene (reference sequence). This CDR3 region has 16 residues. V was cut by 1 base and J by 7 bases, with 17 bases left in between. The CDR3 region is CASSIGTRTRSQPQHF. For the CDR3, the DNA is TGTGCCAGTAGTATAGGTACCCGGACCCGATCCCAGCCCCAGCATTTT.

The chain recombines TRBV30 with TRBJ2-2, with 8 bases aligning to TRBD1. V shed 3 bases and J 7 bases; nucleotides not matched to a gene: 10. The CDR3 runs to 15 residues. Looked up from germline, CDR1 is GTSNPN and CDR2 is SVGIG (reference sequence). The CDR3 region is CAWRLTGVEGGELFF. DNA for the CDR3: TGTGCCTGGAGACTGACAGGGGTCGAGGGCGGGGAGCTGTTTTTT.

V usage is TRBV4-1 and J usage is TRBJ2-7, with TRBD2 identical over 14 bases. Germline V lookup: CDR1 MGHRA, CDR2 YSYEKL. After removal of 3 bases from V and 5 bases from J, the junction contained 0 bases not matched to a gene. This CDR3 region has 14 residues. CDR3 coding DNA: TGCGCCAGCAGCCAGGGACTAGCGGGGGACGAGCAGTACTTC. Its protein is CASSQGLAGDEQYF.

The genes are TRBV30 and TRBJ1-6; the D is unclear. CDR1 is GTSNPN and CDR2 is SVGIG in the germline V gene (reference sequence). CDR3 length: 16 amino acids. Trimming removed 4 bases from V and 1 base from J, with 14 bases in between. CDR3 residues: CAWKRGILSYNSPLHF. DNA of the CDR3: TGTGCCTGGAAGAGAGGGATTCTTTCCTATAATTCACCCCTCCACTTT. The whole variable domain, remainder taken from reference TRBV30 and TRBJ1-6, is SQTIHQWPATLVQPVGSPLSLECTVEGTSNPNLYWYRQAAGRGLQLLFYSVGIGQISSEVPQNLSASRPQDRQFILSSKKLLLSDSGFYLCAWKRGILSYNSPLHFGNGTRLTVT.

This chain joins TRBV12-5 and TRBJ2-5, with a possible D match to TRBD1 (5 bases). The CDR3 extends over 14 amino acids. Trimming pared 1 base from V and 2 bases from J, leaving 8 bases between. The germline gives CDR1 LGHNT, CDR2 FRNRAP. The CDR3 DNA sequence: TGTGCTAGTGGTTTGGGACAGATTCAAGAGACCCAGTACTTC. Its protein is CASGLGQIQETQYF.

The chain employs TRBV6-1 and TRBJ2-5, with 7 bases matching TRBD1. This CDR3 region has 13 residues. Germline assignment: CDR1 MNHNS and CDR2 SASEGT. The V and J ends lost 10 bases and 4 bases, in that order; junction bases with no gene match: 9. CDR3: CAINVGGRETQYF. The CDR3 DNA reads TGTGCCATCAACGTAGGGGGCCGAGAGACCCAGTACTTC.

This clone was seen a single time. J is TRBJ1-2 and V is TRBV2; D possibly corresponds to TRBD1 (5 bases). The germline V gene encodes CDR1 SNHLY and CDR2 FYNNEI. Trimming stripped 3 bases from V and 4 bases from J, with 12 bases between. CDR3 length: 14 residues. CDR3 sequence: CASSEVGGGYGYTF. CDR3 bases: TGTGCCAGCAGTGAGGTGGGGGGTGGCTATGGCTACACCTTC.

The V call is TRBV29-1, the J call TRBJ1-2; TRBD1 matches 7 bases. V lost 3 bases and J lost 3; bases outside the gene matches: 7. CDR1 is SQVTM and CDR2 is ANQGSEA in the germline V gene. The CDR3 length is 14 residues. The CDR3 DNA sequence: TGCAGCGTTGACGGGCGGGACAGTCACTATGGCTACACCTTC. Encoded protein: CSVDGRDSHYGYTF. The variable domain in full, with the rest retrieved from reference TRBV29-1 and TRBJ1-2, is SAVISQKPSRDICQRGTSLTIQCQVDSQVTMMFWYRQQPGQSLTLIATANQGSEATYESGFVIDKFPISRPNLTFSTLTVSNMSPEDSSIYLCSVDGRDSHYGYTFGSGTRLTVV.

The chain employs TRBV7-9 and TRBJ2-3; D unresolved. The CDR3 has 14 residues. Looked up from germline, CDR1 is SEHNR and CDR2 is FQNEAQ (reference sequence). V was cut by 3 bases and J by 5 bases, with 12 bases left in between. CDR3: CASSFLGSLDTQYF. The DNA for the CDR3 is TGTGCCAGCAGCTTTCTGGGGTCGTTAGATACGCAGTATTTT.

This sequence joins TRBV30 and TRBJ1-2; D is unclear. Germline assignment: CDR1 GTSNPN and CDR2 SVGIG (reference sequence). The CDR3 length is 13 residues. V dropped 0 bases and J dropped 4 bases, with 9 bases sitting between them. DNA of the CDR3: TGTGCCTGGAGTGTAAGTTGGGCCTATGGCTACACCTTC. Residues: CAWSVSWAYGYTF. The entire variable domain, with the rest obtained from reference TRBV30 and TRBJ1-2, is as follows: SQTIHQWPATLVQPVGSPLSLECTVEGTSNPNLYWYRQAAGRGLQLLFYSVGIGQISSEVPQNLSASRPQDRQFILSSKKLLLSDSGFYLCAWSVSWAYGYTFGSGTRLTVV.

V and J are TRBV9 and TRBJ1-1; 7 bases fit TRBD1. In germline, CDR1 is SGDLS, CDR2 YYNGEE. The CDR3 has 13 amino acids. Trimming took 0 bases from V and 10 from J; bases not matched to a gene: 6. In DNA form, the CDR3 reads TGTGCCAGCAGCGTAGTGGAGGGGGCCCCAGCTTTCTTT. Translation gives CASSVVEGAPAFF. The full variable domain, rest sourced from reference TRBV9 and TRBJ1-1, is DSGVTQTPKHLITATGQRVTLRCSPRSGDLSVYWYQQSLDQGLQFLIQYYNGEERAKGNILERFSAQQFPDLHSELNLSSLELGDSALYFCASSVVEGAPAFFGQGTRLTVV.